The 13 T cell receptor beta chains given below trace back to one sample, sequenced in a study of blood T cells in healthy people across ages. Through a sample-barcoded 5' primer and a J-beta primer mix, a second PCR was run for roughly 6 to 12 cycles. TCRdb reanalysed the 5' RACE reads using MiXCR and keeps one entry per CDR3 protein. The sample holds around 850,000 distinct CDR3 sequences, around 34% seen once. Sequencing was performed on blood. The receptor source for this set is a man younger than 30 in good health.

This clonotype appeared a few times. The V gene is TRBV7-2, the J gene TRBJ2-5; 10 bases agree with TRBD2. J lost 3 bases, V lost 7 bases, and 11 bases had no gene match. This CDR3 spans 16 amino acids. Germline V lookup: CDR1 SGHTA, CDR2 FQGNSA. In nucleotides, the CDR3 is TGTGCCAGCACCCTCAGGCTTAGCGGGGGGAAAGAGACCCAGTACTTC. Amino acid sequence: CASTLRLSGGKETQYF.

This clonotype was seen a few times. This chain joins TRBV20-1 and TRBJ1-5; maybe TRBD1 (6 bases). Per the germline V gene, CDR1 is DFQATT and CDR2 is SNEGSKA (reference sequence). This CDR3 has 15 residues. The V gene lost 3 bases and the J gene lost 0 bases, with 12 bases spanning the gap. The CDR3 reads CSASLRGNSNQPQHF. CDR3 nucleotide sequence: TGCAGTGCTAGCCTGAGGGGGAATAGCAATCAGCCCCAGCATTTT.

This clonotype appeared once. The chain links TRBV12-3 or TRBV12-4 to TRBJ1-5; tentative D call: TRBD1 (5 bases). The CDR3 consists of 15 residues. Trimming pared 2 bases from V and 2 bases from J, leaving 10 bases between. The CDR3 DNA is TGTGCCAGCAGTTTATGGGGAGGGGGCAATCAGCCCCAGCATTTT. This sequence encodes CASSLWGGGNQPQHF.

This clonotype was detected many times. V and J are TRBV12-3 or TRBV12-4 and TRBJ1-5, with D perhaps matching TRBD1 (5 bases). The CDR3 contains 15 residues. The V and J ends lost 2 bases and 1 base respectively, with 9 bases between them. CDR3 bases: TGTGCCAGCAGTTTATGGGGGATGAGCAATCAGCCCCAGCATTTT. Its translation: CASSLWGMSNQPQHF.

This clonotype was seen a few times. The CDR3 protein is CASSLGRLGSGANVLTF. The DNA of the CDR3 is TGTGCCAGCAGTTTGGGTAGATTGGGCTCTGGGGCCAACGTCCTGACTTTC. The V gene is TRBV12-3 or TRBV12-4, the J gene TRBJ2-6; the D is unclear. V lost 3 bases to trimming and J lost 0 bases, with 12 bases between them. The CDR3 contains 17 residues.

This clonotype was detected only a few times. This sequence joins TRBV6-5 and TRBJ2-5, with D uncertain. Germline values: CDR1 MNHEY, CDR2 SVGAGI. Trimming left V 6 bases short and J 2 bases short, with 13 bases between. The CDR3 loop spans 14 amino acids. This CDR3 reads CASSPRALQETQYF. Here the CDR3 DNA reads TGTGCCAGCAGCCCCCGGGCCTTACAAGAGACCCAGTACTTC.

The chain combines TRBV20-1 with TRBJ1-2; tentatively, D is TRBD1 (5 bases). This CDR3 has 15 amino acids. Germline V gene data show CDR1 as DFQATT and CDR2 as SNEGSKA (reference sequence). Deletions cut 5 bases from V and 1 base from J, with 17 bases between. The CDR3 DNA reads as TGCAGTGCTTCCGGGACGGAGGGCGTTAACTATGGCTACACCTTC. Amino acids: CSASGTEGVNYGYTF.

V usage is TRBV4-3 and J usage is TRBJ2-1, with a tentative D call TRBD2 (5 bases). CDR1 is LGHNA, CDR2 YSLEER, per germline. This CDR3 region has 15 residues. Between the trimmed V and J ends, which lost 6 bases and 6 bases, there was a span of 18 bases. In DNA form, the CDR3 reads TGCGCCAGCAGTTCACTTCCCCGGGAACGCAATGAGCAGTTCTTC. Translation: CASSSLPRERNEQFF.

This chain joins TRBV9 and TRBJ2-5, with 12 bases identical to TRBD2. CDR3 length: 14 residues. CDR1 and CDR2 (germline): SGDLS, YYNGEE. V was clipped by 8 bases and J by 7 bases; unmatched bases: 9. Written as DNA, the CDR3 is TGTGCCAGTTCGACTAGCGGGGGCCCAGGGACCCAGTACTTC. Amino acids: CASSTSGGPGTQYF.

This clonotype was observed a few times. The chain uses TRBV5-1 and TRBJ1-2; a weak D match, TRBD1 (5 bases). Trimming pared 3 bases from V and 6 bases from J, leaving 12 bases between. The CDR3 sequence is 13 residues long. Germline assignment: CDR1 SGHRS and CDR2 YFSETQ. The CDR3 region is CASSSGYTDGYTF. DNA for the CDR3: TGCGCCAGCAGCTCAGGGTATACCGATGGCTACACCTTC.

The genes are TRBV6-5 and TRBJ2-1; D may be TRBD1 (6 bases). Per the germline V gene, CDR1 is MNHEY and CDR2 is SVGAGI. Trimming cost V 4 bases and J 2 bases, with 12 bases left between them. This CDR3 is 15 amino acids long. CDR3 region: CASSSSRGPYNEQFF. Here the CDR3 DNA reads TGTGCCAGCAGTTCGTCCAGGGGCCCCTACAATGAGCAGTTCTTC.

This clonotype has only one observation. Written as DNA, the CDR3 is TGTGCCAGCAGCTTAGGACGCCAGGTCCTGACCACCGGGGAGCTGTTTTTT. It yields the protein CASSLGRQVLTTGELFF. The chain carries TRBV7-9 and TRBJ2-2; D remains unclear. The CDR3 has 17 amino acids. Germline V gene data show CDR1 as SEHNR and CDR2 as FQNEAQ (reference sequence). Trimming removed 1 base from V and 4 bases from J, with 16 bases in between.

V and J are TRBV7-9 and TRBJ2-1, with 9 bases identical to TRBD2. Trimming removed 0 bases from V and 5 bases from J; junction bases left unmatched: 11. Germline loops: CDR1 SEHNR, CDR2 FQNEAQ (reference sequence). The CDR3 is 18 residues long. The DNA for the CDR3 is TGTGCCAGCAGCTTAGCGATCAGCGGGGGGCCGACAAACAATGAGCAGTTCTTC. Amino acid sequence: CASSLAISGGPTNNEQFF.